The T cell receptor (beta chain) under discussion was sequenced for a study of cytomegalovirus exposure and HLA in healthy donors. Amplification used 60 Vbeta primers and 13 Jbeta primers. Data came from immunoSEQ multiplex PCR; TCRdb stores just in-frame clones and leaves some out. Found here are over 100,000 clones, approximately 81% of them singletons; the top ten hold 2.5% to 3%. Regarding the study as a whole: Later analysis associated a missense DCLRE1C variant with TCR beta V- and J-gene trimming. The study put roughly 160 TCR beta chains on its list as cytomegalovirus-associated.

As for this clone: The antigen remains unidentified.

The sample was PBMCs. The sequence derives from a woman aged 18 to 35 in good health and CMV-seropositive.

The CDR3 DNA sequence: TGTGCCAGCAGCTCCGACTATGGCTACACCTTC. Translation: CASSSDYGYTF. The chain employs TRBV5-6 and TRBJ1-2, with D hard to call. The V end lost 3 bases, the J end lost 3 bases, and 3 bases lay between the germline ends. The CDR3 extends over 11 amino acids. Germline CDR1 reads SGHDT; CDR2 reads YYEEEE.